The 13 T cell receptor beta chains given below trace back to one sample, sequenced in a study of blood T cells in healthy people across ages. The second PCR ran about 7 to 12 cycles with a sample-barcoded 5' primer and J-beta primers. TCRdb passed the 5' RACE reads through MiXCR, listing each CDR3 protein once. Here the sample spans roughly 500,000 distinct CDR3 sequences, around 24% being singletons. The sample also formed part of further work on T cells of mothers and their children.

The source material was blood. These receptors originate from a boy aged 5 to 17 in good health.

This chain uses TRBV27 with TRBJ2-5; 14 bases map to TRBD2. Germline assignment: CDR1 MNHEY and CDR2 SMNVEV (reference sequence). This CDR3 spans 17 amino acids. The junction had 9 bases not matched to a gene; V was cut back by 5 bases and J by 4 bases. The CDR3 nucleotides are TGTGCCAGCAGTCCAGGACTAGCGGGAGGTATGCGAGAGACCCAGTACTTC. Its protein is CASSPGLAGGMRETQYF.

CDR3 in amino acids: CSARAGGGGYTF. For the CDR3, the DNA is TGCAGTGCTAGAGCAGGGGGCGGCGGCTACACCTTC. The V gene is TRBV20-1, the J gene TRBJ1-2, with 8 positions matching TRBD1. This CDR3 region has 12 residues. Trimming took 1 base from V and 8 from J; bases not matched to a gene: 3. Germline V gives CDR1 DFQATT, CDR2 SNEGSKA (reference sequence).

Details on this clonotype: Being one base from a much bigger clone, this may be a read error. The gene calls are TRBV24-1 and TRBJ1-2; D gene unclear. The germline V gene encodes CDR1 KGHDR and CDR2 SFDVKD. Trimming pared 2 bases from V and 3 bases from J, leaving 9 bases between. The CDR3 length is 14 residues. CDR3 sequence (DNA): TGTGCCACCAGTGATTCCCACGTCGACTATGGCTACACCTTC. Translated: CATSDSHVDYGYTF.

This clonotype was seen more than once but under ten times. The chain links TRBV28 to TRBJ1-5, with D hard to call. The V and J ends lost 8 bases and 2 bases respectively, with 16 bases between them. CDR1 MDHEN and CDR2 SYDVKM come from the germline V gene. This CDR3 has 15 amino acids. CDR3 sequence reads: CASGLTLGGNQPQHF. The CDR3 DNA sequence: TGTGCCAGCGGGTTGACTTTGGGCGGCAATCAGCCCCAGCATTTT.

The gene calls are TRBV29-1 and TRBJ2-1; no clear D gene. The V end lost 4 bases, the J end lost 0 bases, and 16 bases lay between the germline ends. Germline V gene lookup returns CDR1 SQVTM and CDR2 ANQGSEA. This CDR3 has 16 residues. CDR3 nucleotides: TGCAGCGTTGTGTCCCTCAACCTAGACTCCTACAATGAGCAGTTCTTC. It yields the protein CSVVSLNLDSYNEQFF.

The chain joins TRBV6-6 to TRBJ1-5; D is uncertain. V was trimmed by 7 bases and J by 0 bases, leaving 10 bases between them. The CDR3 is 14 residues long. The germline CDR1 and CDR2 sequences are MNHNY and SVGAGI (reference sequence). The CDR3 coding sequence is TGTGCCAGCACCCTGACGGGTAGCAATCAGCCCCAGCATTTT. Its protein is CASTLTGSNQPQHF.

This chain links TRBV12-3 or TRBV12-4 with TRBJ1-1, with TRBD1 identical over 7 bases. The CDR3 loop spans 16 amino acids. The J segment lost 0 bases and the V segment lost 9 bases, leaving 13 bases of the junction unmatched. The CDR3 spells CARSNLRGTVNTEAFF. In nucleotides, the CDR3 is TGTGCCAGAAGTAATTTACGAGGGACAGTGAACACTGAAGCTTTCTTT.

This clonotype was detected only a few times. The chain uses TRBV3-1 and TRBJ2-7; maybe TRBD2 (6 bases). Trimming removed 2 bases from V and 0 bases from J, with 17 bases in between. This CDR3 region has 17 residues. In germline, CDR1 is LGHDT, CDR2 YNNKEL (reference sequence). The CDR3 DNA is TGTGCCAGCAGCCAAAGGAGGCTAGCGTGGAGCTCCTACGAGCAGTACTTC. Its translation: CASSQRRLAWSSYEQYF.

V gene TRBV7-9 combines with J gene TRBJ2-1, with 11 positions matching TRBD2. This CDR3 spans 17 amino acids. Germline lookup yields CDR1 SEHNR and CDR2 FQNEAQ (reference sequence). V lost 5 bases and J lost 4; bases outside the gene matches: 10. Written as DNA, the CDR3 is TGTGCCAGCAGCCGAGGGGCCGGGACTAGCGGATACAATGAGCAGTTCTTC. Protein: CASSRGAGTSGYNEQFF.

J is TRBJ2-7 and V is TRBV10-3; D gene unclear. V was clipped by 1 base and J by 6 bases, with 22 bases between them. Germline V gene lookup returns CDR1 ENHRY and CDR2 SYGVKD. The CDR3 runs 17 residues. In DNA form, the CDR3 reads TGTGCCATCAGTGAGTTGTATCGGATGCTAGTCGAGGTCGAGCAGTACTTC. Protein product: CAISELYRMLVEVEQYF.

There are a few counts of this clonotype. The chain links TRBV2 to TRBJ2-1, with a possible D match to TRBD2 (5 bases). V gave up 6 bases and J gave up 9 bases, with 9 bases separating them. The CDR3 is made up of 11 amino acids. The germline V gene has CDR1 SNHLY and CDR2 FYNNEI. The CDR3 DNA reads TGTGCCAGCAGGGGTCTAGCTGAGCAGTTCTTC. Translating it yields CASRGLAEQFF.

This clonotype was seen a handful of times. The CDR3: CASSPVGGVDYGYTF. For the CDR3, the DNA is TGTGCCAGCAGCCCTGTTGGGGGGGTCGACTATGGCTACACCTTC. The chain employs TRBV7-2 and TRBJ1-2; TRBD1 might be the D (5 bases). Trimming took 5 bases from V and 3 from J, leaving 16 bases between them. Germline V gene data show CDR1 as SGHTA and CDR2 as FQGNSA. This CDR3 region has 15 residues.

The V and J genes are TRBV29-1 and TRBJ2-5; the D gene is possibly TRBD2 (5 bases). V was clipped by 5 bases and J by 5 bases, with 12 bases between them. This CDR3 is 12 amino acids long. From germline, CDR1 is SQVTM and CDR2 ANQGSEA. Here the CDR3 reads CSVSRRGETQYF. Written as DNA, the CDR3 is TGCAGCGTTTCCCGGCGAGGGGAGACCCAGTACTTC. Complete variable domain (other parts from reference TRBV29-1 and TRBJ2-5): SAVISQKPSRDICQRGTSLTIQCQVDSQVTMMFWYRQQPGQSLTLIATANQGSEATYESGFVIDKFPISRPNLTFSTLTVSNMSPEDSSIYLCSVSRRGETQYFGPGTRLLVL.